This is a list of T cell receptor beta chains from one sample in a study of blood T cell repertoires in COVID-19. Profiling relied on immunoSEQ multiplex PCR, and the TCRdb table lists in-frame clones only, not all of them. Altogether about 220,000 clones are present, approximately 86% being singletons, with the ten largest covering 3% to 3.5%. Material for sequencing was peripheral blood. All receptors derive from a woman aged 25 to 39 who had recovered from COVID-19. Each CDR3 is given with its conserved first and last residue. A D gene is named only where the DNA matches it firmly. Where a row states a size, it is once, few, many or the class of an expanded clone; other rows omit it.

v_call	j_call	d_call	clone_size	cdr3_nt	cdr3_aa
TRBV5-1	TRBJ2-3	NA	few	TGCGCCAGCGCAGTAAGCACAGATACGCAGTATTTT	CASAVSTDTQYF
TRBV6-5	TRBJ2-1	TRBD2	NA	TGTGCCAGCAGCCTAGCGGGGGCATTGAATGAGCAGTTCTTC	CASSLAGALNEQFF
TRBV14	TRBJ1-4	TRBD1	NA	TGTGCCAGCAGCCCGCCTAGGGGGACAGGGGGGGATGAAAAACTGTTTTTT	CASSPPRGTGGDEKLFF
TRBV7-6	TRBJ2-4	NA	NA	TGTGCCAGCAGCTTTGGTCACCGGTCCCTAGCCAAAAACATTCAGTACTTC	CASSFGHRSLAKNIQYF
TRBV19	TRBJ1-1	TRBD1	NA	TGTGCCAGTAGACGACAGGGGAACACTGAAGCTTTCTTT	CASRRQGNTEAFF
TRBV21-1	TRBJ1-1	NA	once	TGTGCCAGCATCCAATGGAGGGTTGCCGGAGCTTTCTTT	CASIQWRVAGAFF
TRBV24-1	TRBJ2-2	NA	many	TGTGCCACCAGTGATCTAACCATACTGGGGAGCAGGGAGCTGTTTTTT	CATSDLTILGSRELFF
TRBV10-2	TRBJ2-3	TRBD2	NA	TGCGCCAGCAAGGCGGGAGGGGGCGCAGATACGCAGTATTTT	CASKAGGGADTQYF
TRBV4-1	TRBJ1-1	TRBD1	NA	TGCGCCAGCAGCCAAGTTATTTCGACAGGGGGTGGGGAGGCCGCTTTCTTT	CASSQVISTGGGEAAFF
TRBV27	TRBJ1-5	NA	once	TGTGCCAGCAGTCTATGGGGGGGCGCAGGGTCGGGCCAGCCCCAGCATTTT	CASSLWGGAGSGQPQHF
TRBV5-4	TRBJ2-5	NA	NA	TGTGCCAGCAGCTCCGACGGCGGGTGGGGCCAAGAGACCCAGTACTTC	CASSSDGGWGQETQYF
TRBV10-3	TRBJ1-1	NA	NA	TGTGCCACCAATGGCAGGGGCTTAAAGGACACTGAAGCTTTCTTT	CATNGRGLKDTEAFF
TRBV4-1	TRBJ1-4	TRBD1	NA	TGCGCCAGCAGCCAACTCGGACAGGGGTATGAAAAACTGTTTTTT	CASSQLGQGYEKLFF
TRBV24-1	TRBJ2-7	NA	NA	TGTGCCACCAGTGAGGTGGTAGCGGAATGGGTCGAGCAGTACTTC	CATSEVVAEWVEQYF
TRBV5-4	TRBJ2-5	TRBD1	NA	TGTGCCAGCAGCCCGACAGGGGGATCGGGACAAGAGACCCAGTACTTC	CASSPTGGSGQETQYF
TRBV5-1	TRBJ1-1	NA	NA	TGCGCCAGCAGCTTGGGCGGCAGCGTGAACACTGAAGCTTTCTTT	CASSLGGSVNTEAFF